This passage covers 32 T cell receptor beta chains from one sample sequenced in a study of T cell repertoires in cytomegalovirus infection. TCRdb ran MiXCR on the reads and lists one entry per CDR3 protein. The top ten hold about 10% of the sample, which has 200,000 to 300,000 distinct CDR3 sequences, about 13% seen once. The sample was PBMCs. The source of these receptors is a human donor in good health (CMV status not recorded). Some clones in this sample may be carry-over from other donors' samples.

The J gene is TRBJ2-7, the V gene TRBV6-6; no firm D call. Germline V CDR1 and CDR2: MNHNY, SVGAGI (reference sequence). The V and J ends lost 8 bases and 6 bases respectively, with 8 bases between them. The CDR3 has 10 amino acids. The CDR3 DNA is TGTGCCAGCGGTCGTAGCGAGCAGTACTTC. Translation: CASGRSEQYF.

In its sample, this clonotype was seen many times. The CDR3 DNA reads TGTGCCAGCAGCCCGGCGCGCGGGGCGAGCACTGAAGCTTTCTTT. Its protein is CASSPARGASTEAFF. The rearrangement links TRBV14 to TRBJ1-1; D perhaps matches TRBD1 (5 bases). The V gene's germline CDR1 is SGHDN and CDR2 FVKESK. The ends were cut back, 4 bases at V and 4 bases at J, with 16 bases in the middle. The CDR3 covers 15 residues.

This clonotype was counted a few times. V and J are TRBV20-1 and TRBJ2-7; D uncertain. The germline V and J ends were trimmed by 5 bases and 0 bases, with 14 bases remaining between them. CDR3 length equals 14 residues. Germline V gene lookup returns CDR1 DFQATT and CDR2 SNEGSKA (reference sequence). CDR3 sequence reads: CSASKMDVSYEQYF. The CDR3 DNA reads as TGCAGTGCTTCTAAAATGGACGTCTCCTACGAGCAGTACTTC.

This clonotype was seen many times. The chain combines TRBV7-2 with TRBJ1-2, with D maybe TRBD1 (5 bases). Germline V CDR1 and CDR2: SGHTA, FQGNSA. Trimming took 4 bases from V and 1 from J, leaving 13 bases between them. The CDR3 covers 15 residues. The CDR3 loop is CASSSPIGGNYGYTF. The CDR3, as DNA: TGTGCCAGCAGCTCTCCCATCGGGGGTAACTATGGCTACACCTTC.

The chain carries TRBV11-2 and TRBJ2-1; possibly TRBD2 for D (6 bases). Trimming left V 1 base short and J 8 bases short, with 15 bases between. The CDR3 is made up of 15 amino acids. Germline CDR1 and CDR2: SGHAT and FQNNGV. Written as DNA, the CDR3 is TGTGCCAGCAGCTTAGTGGGACTGGGAAGGGATGAGCAGTTCTTC. This codes for CASSLVGLGRDEQFF.

This clonotype appeared a few times. CDR3 bases: TGTGCCAGCAGTTTAAAGTCAGCCCCTAGTGAGCAGTTCTTC. Its translation is CASSLKSAPSEQFF. The chain recombines TRBV28 with TRBJ2-1, with unresolved D. V lost 2 bases and J 9 bases, leaving 14 bases between the germline ends. From germline, CDR1 is MDHEN and CDR2 SYDVKM. This CDR3 has 14 residues.

This clonotype was seen ten or more times. The genes are TRBV27 and TRBJ2-3; D could derive from TRBD1 or TRBD2 (6 bases each). The CDR3 is made up of 16 amino acids. From germline, CDR1 is MNHEY and CDR2 SMNVEV (reference sequence). The germline V and J ends were trimmed by 6 bases and 2 bases, with 18 bases remaining between them. The CDR3 nucleotides read TGTGCCAGCAGCTCGGGGGCGGCAAGGGCCACAGATACGCAGTATTTT. Translation gives CASSSGAARATDTQYF.

The V gene is TRBV6-6, the J gene TRBJ2-5; perhaps TRBD1 as D (5 bases). The V and J ends lost 5 bases and 2 bases respectively, with 9 bases between them. Germline lookup yields CDR1 MNHNY and CDR2 SVGAGI (reference sequence). The CDR3 length is 13 residues. DNA of the CDR3: TGTGCCAGCAGTCACCCAGGGCAAGAGACCCAGTACTTC. Protein product: CASSHPGQETQYF.

This clonotype appeared many times. The rearrangement links TRBV28 to TRBJ2-2, with 9 bases matching TRBD1. J lost 6 bases, V lost 5 bases, and 7 bases had no gene match. CDR3 length equals 15 residues. Looked up from germline, CDR1 is MDHEN and CDR2 is SYDVKM. CDR3 sequence (DNA): TGTGCCAGCAGTCCGGGACAGGGTGCCCCCGGGGAGCTGTTTTTT. Translated, it gives CASSPGQGAPGELFF.

The sample holds a few counts of this clonotype. The rearrangement uses TRBV20-1 and TRBJ2-3; D perhaps matches TRBD2 (5 bases). The CDR3 spans 13 residues. Germline V gene sequence: CDR1 DFQATT, CDR2 SNEGSKA (reference sequence). Trimming removed 6 bases from V and 3 bases from J, with 13 bases in between. The DNA of the CDR3 is TGCAGTGCAGGAGCGGTGACGACAGATACGCAGTATTTT. Protein sequence: CSAGAVTTDTQYF.

The rearrangement uses TRBV29-1 and TRBJ1-2, with 8 bases aligning to TRBD1. This CDR3 spans 12 amino acids. Per germline, CDR1 SQVTM and CDR2 ANQGSEA. The ends lost 7 bases at V and 4 bases at J; junction bases unmatched: 5. CDR3 coding DNA: TGCAGCGCCCTGACAGGGGCCTATGGCTACACCTTC. This codes for CSALTGAYGYTF.

The genes are TRBV20-1 and TRBJ1-1; no definite D call. Trimming shortened V by 1 base and J by 3 bases, and 12 bases separated the two germline ends. Germline CDR1 reads DFQATT; CDR2 reads SNEGSKA (reference sequence). The CDR3 consists of 14 residues. CDR3 nucleotides: TGCAGTGCTAGAGCCCTAGGACGGGACACTGAAGCTTTCTTT. This translates into CSARALGRDTEAFF.

This clonotype was detected only a few times. The genes are TRBV6-5 and TRBJ1-2; 7 nucleotides agree with TRBD1. CDR1 MNHEY and CDR2 SVGAGI come from the germline V gene. V was pared by 4 bases and J by 5 bases, with 7 bases of the junction left unmatched. This CDR3 region has 14 residues. The CDR3: CASSSRDRVYGYTF. CDR3 in DNA: TGTGCCAGCAGTTCCAGAGACAGGGTATATGGCTACACCTTC.

This clonotype was recorded many times. V and J are TRBV7-9 and TRBJ2-1; 7 nucleotides agree with TRBD2. The length of the CDR3 is 15 residues. The junction had 8 bases not matched to a gene; V was cut back by 6 bases and J by 3 bases. CDR1 is SEHNR and CDR2 is FQNEAQ in the germline V gene (reference sequence). The DNA for the CDR3 is TGTGCCAGCAGTGGGGAGGGAAAAATCTACAATGAGCAGTTCTTC. Encoded protein: CASSGEGKIYNEQFF.

This clonotype has more than one count but fewer than ten. The chain has TRBV6-2 or TRBV6-3 and TRBJ2-3, with unresolved D. The CDR3 has 14 amino acids. Trimming pared 5 bases from V and 6 bases from J, leaving 15 bases between. From germline, CDR1 is MNHEY and CDR2 SVGEGT. This CDR3 is CASSTTSTTDTQYF. Written as DNA, the CDR3 is TGTGCCAGCAGTACTACAAGCACAACGGATACGCAGTATTTT.

The DNA of the CDR3 is TGCAGCGTTGTCTGGGGCGGGGCCTACCACGAGCAGTACTTC. The encoded protein is CSVVWGGAYHEQYF. The V gene is TRBV29-1, the J gene TRBJ2-7, with D possibly being TRBD2 (6 bases). Germline loops: CDR1 SQVTM, CDR2 ANQGSEA. Trimming left V 4 bases short and J 5 bases short, with 18 bases between. The CDR3 has 14 amino acids.

There are a few counts of this clonotype. J is TRBJ1-2 and V is TRBV27; 9 bases agree with TRBD1. In germline, CDR1 is MNHEY, CDR2 SMNVEV (reference sequence). The CDR3 contains 15 residues. After removal of 2 bases from V and 4 bases from J, the junction contained 5 bases not matched to a gene. The CDR3 DNA reads TGTGCCAGCAGTTTAAGACAGGGGGGGACCTATGGCTACACCTTC. This codes for CASSLRQGGTYGYTF.

As DNA, the CDR3 is TGCGGCTGTACTAGCCCGGGGGAGACCCAGTACTTC. Translating gives CGCTSPGETQYF. The V call is TRBV20-1, the J call TRBJ2-5; TRBD2 might be the D (6 bases). Germline V lookup: CDR1 DFQATT, CDR2 SNEGSKA (reference sequence). The CDR3 spans 12 residues.

This clonotype showed up many times. The chain uses TRBV4-3 and TRBJ1-6; D call uncertain. The CDR3 loop spans 14 amino acids. Germline V gene lookup returns CDR1 LGHNA and CDR2 YSLEER. Trimming stripped 0 bases from V and 9 bases from J, with 9 bases between. The CDR3 loop reads CASSQEWMISPLHF. In DNA form, the CDR3 reads TGCGCCAGCAGCCAAGAGTGGATGATTTCACCCCTCCACTTT.

There are many counts of this clonotype. The rearrangement joins TRBV7-2 to TRBJ2-2; TRBD1 or TRBD2 may be the D gene (5 bases each). This CDR3 has 15 amino acids. Between the trimmed V and J ends, which lost 5 bases and 0 bases, there was a span of 10 bases. CDR1 and CDR2 from the germline V gene are SGHTA and FQGNSA. The CDR3 DNA reads TGTGCCAGCAGCCCGGGACGAGCGAACACCGGGGAGCTGTTTTTT. Translation gives CASSPGRANTGELFF.

This clonotype has a handful of counts. This sequence joins TRBV5-4 and TRBJ2-1, with D perhaps matching TRBD2 (6 bases). Germline V CDR1 and CDR2: SGHNT, YYREEE (reference sequence). This CDR3 is 17 amino acids long. The V gene lost 0 bases and the J gene lost 6 bases, with 19 bases spanning the gap. The CDR3 spells CASSLGLTGATRNEQFF. The CDR3 DNA reads TGTGCCAGCAGCTTGGGGCTTACGGGAGCCACCCGCAATGAGCAGTTCTTC. The whole variable domain, filled in from reference TRBV5-4 and TRBJ2-1, reads ETGVTQSPTHLIKTRGQQVTLRCSSQSGHNTVSWYQQALGQGPQFIFQYYREEENGRGNFPPRFSGLQFPNYSSELNVNALELDDSALYLCASSLGLTGATRNEQFFGPGTRLTVL.

In its sample, this clonotype was seen a few times. This chain links TRBV7-9 with TRBJ1-2; D call uncertain. CDR3 length: 13 residues. Germline CDR1 and CDR2: SEHNR and FQNEAQ (reference sequence). The V and J ends lost 2 bases and 12 bases respectively, with 16 bases between them. The CDR3 DNA follows: TGTGCCAGCAGCTTAATTGAGGTGAAACAGAACACCTTC. Amino acid sequence: CASSLIEVKQNTF.

This chain uses TRBV20-1 with TRBJ2-7; no clear D gene. The V and J ends lost 1 base and 1 base respectively, with 11 bases between them. Per the germline V gene, CDR1 is DFQATT and CDR2 is SNEGSKA (reference sequence). The CDR3 covers 14 residues. The CDR3 DNA sequence: TGCAGTGCTAGAGGGCCGGGCACATCCTACGAGCAGTACTTC. Its translation: CSARGPGTSYEQYF.

The chain couples TRBV28 to TRBJ1-1, with 7 bases lining up with TRBD1. V lost 5 bases, J lost 5 bases, and 11 bases stayed unmatched. The germline V gene has CDR1 MDHEN and CDR2 SYDVKM. CDR3 length: 15 residues. The CDR3 coding sequence is TGTGCCAGCAGTCCCTACGTAGGGGGCAAAACTGAAGCTTTCTTT. It codes for CASSPYVGGKTEAFF. Variable domain in full (rest from reference TRBV28 and TRBJ1-1): DVKVTQSSRYLVKRTGEKVFLECVQDMDHENMFWYRQDPGLGLRLIYFSYDVKMKEKGDIPEGYSVSREKKERFSLILESASTNQTSMYLCASSPYVGGKTEAFFGQGTRLTVV.

In this sample, this clonotype turned up a few times. V is TRBV20-1 and J is TRBJ2-5; D gene uncertain. CDR3 length equals 13 residues. Germline V gene lookup returns CDR1 DFQATT and CDR2 SNEGSKA (reference sequence). V lost 3 bases to trimming and J lost 5 bases, with 13 bases between them. The CDR3 protein is CSASQIVRETQYF. CDR3 sequence (DNA): TGCAGTGCTAGTCAGATAGTGCGGGAGACCCAGTACTTC.

The chain combines TRBV20-1 with TRBJ1-3, with no clear D. With 0 bases removed from V and 0 bases from J, the gap between germline ends came to 15 bases. Germline assignment: CDR1 DFQATT and CDR2 SNEGSKA (reference sequence). There are 17 residues in the CDR3. CDR3 DNA: TGCAGTGCTAGAGATAATGTTAGACCTCGCTCTGGAAACACCATATATTTT. It is translated as CSARDNVRPRSGNTIYF.

The V and J genes are TRBV20-1 and TRBJ2-7; D remains unclear. This CDR3 is 13 amino acids long. Trimming removed 2 bases from V and 5 bases from J, with 13 bases in between. Per the germline V gene, CDR1 is DFQATT and CDR2 is SNEGSKA (reference sequence). The CDR3 bases are TGCAGTGCTAGAAAAACAGAGTCGAACGAGCAGTACTTC. This translates into CSARKTESNEQYF.

This clonotype was found a few times. J is TRBJ2-2 and V is TRBV5-1; the D gene could be TRBD1 or TRBD2 (5 bases each). CDR1 and CDR2 (germline): SGHRS, YFSETQ. This CDR3 spans 17 amino acids. The germline V and J ends were trimmed by 6 bases and 1 base, with 19 bases remaining between them. CDR3 protein: CASKDLGRRRNTGELFF. The DNA of the CDR3 is TGCGCCAGCAAGGACCTGGGGCGGAGGAGGAACACCGGGGAGCTGTTTTTT.

This clonotype was seen repeatedly, ten times or more. The chain has TRBV7-2 and TRBJ1-2; D call uncertain. CDR1 and CDR2 (germline): SGHTA, FQGNSA. This CDR3 region has 14 residues. V was cut by 5 bases and J by 4 bases, with 14 bases left in between. The CDR3 DNA reads TGTGCCAGCAGCCAATTACCGGTTGGCTATGGCTACACCTTC. Translating gives CASSQLPVGYGYTF.

The V and J genes are TRBV29-1 and TRBJ2-7, with a weak D call TRBD1 (5 bases). The CDR3 totals 12 residues. Trimming removed 4 bases from V and 6 bases from J, with 13 bases in between. In germline, CDR1 is SQVTM, CDR2 ANQGSEA. The CDR3 spells CSVARVLSEQYF. The CDR3 DNA follows: TGCAGCGTTGCCAGGGTCTTGAGCGAGCAGTACTTC.

This clonotype was seen a few times. The chain links TRBV29-1 to TRBJ1-1, with D possibly being TRBD1 (5 bases). Germline assignment: CDR1 SQVTM and CDR2 ANQGSEA. CDR3 length equals 12 residues. The germline V and J ends were trimmed by 3 bases and 5 bases, with 10 bases remaining between them. The CDR3 coding sequence is TGCAGCGTTGACAACGGGGGGACTGAAGCTTTCTTT. Protein: CSVDNGGTEAFF.

At least ten counts were recorded for this clonotype. The chain couples TRBV7-2 to TRBJ1-1; perhaps TRBD1 as D (6 bases). Germline lookup yields CDR1 SGHTA and CDR2 FQGNSA. This CDR3 has 16 amino acids. V lost 1 base and J 1 base, leaving 13 bases between the germline ends. In nucleotides, the CDR3 is TGTGCCAGCAGCTTAGTGGGGGGCAGGAGGAACACTGAAGCTTTCTTT. It codes for CASSLVGGRRNTEAFF.